This record looks at one T cell receptor (beta chain) sequence and its context. Antigen specificity is unknown. Relative to the germline gene, one junction end is altered; a read error may explain this. This sample stems from a study of tumor-infiltrating lymphocytes in primary liver carcinoma. Notes on the study in general: The study found a significantly higher top-250-clone fraction in tumors than in blood (p = 0.039). Without sorting, CD4+ versus CD8+ T cell repertoires were not compared. The study found tumor-adjacent and tumor-blood pairs overlapped less than tumor region pairs.

This CDR3 comprises 14 residues. Germline lookup yields CDR1 SGHAT and CDR2 FQDESV (reference sequence). The template, 450 to 650 ng total RNA, yielded TCR beta cDNA made with a constant-region primer. Three rounds of nested multiplex PCR with slightly modified ARM-PCR produced TCR beta libraries. The first two PCR rounds used TRBV1-TRBV30 primers with a Cbeta primer, approximately 9 cycles each. TCRdb reanalysed the multiplex PCR reads using MiXCR and keeps one entry per CDR3 protein. The table lists fewer than 350,000 distinct CDR3 sequences, roughly 60% of them singletons. It was unsorted whole blood that yielded blood RNA, and germline DNA was also extracted.

The TCR sequence derives from a middle-aged man with primary liver carcinoma and hepatitis B virus infection. V is TRBV11-1 and J is TRBJ2-1; D is unresolved. Specimen: peripheral blood. Written as DNA, the CDR3 is TGCGCCAGTTCCCCCGGCCCGATAGGGAATGAGCAGTTCTTC. It is translated as CASSPGPIGNEQFF.